Listed here are 4 T cell receptor beta chains from one sample, sequenced in a study of blood T cell repertoires in COVID-19. Only in-frame clones appear in the TCRdb table, and some are missing; sequencing was by immunoSEQ multiplex PCR. The sample holds approximately 200,000 clones; approximately 85% are singletons and the top ten take 2.5% to 3.5%. Sequenced input: peripheral blood. The receptors here all came from a man aged 55-75 years with acute or convalescent COVID-19.

The genes are TRBV2 and TRBJ2-7; 12 bases fit TRBD2. The V gene end was trimmed by 6 bases and the J gene end by 1 base; junction bases not matched to a gene: 4. The CDR3 has 15 residues. CDR1 is SNHLY, CDR2 FYNNEI, per germline. CDR3 residues: CASRPLAGGSYEQYF. CDR3 coding DNA: TGTGCCAGCAGGCCCCTAGCGGGAGGGTCCTACGAGCAGTACTTC.

Points on this clone: The same CDR3 arises from other DNA sequences in this sample as well. The rearrangement links TRBV7-2 to TRBJ2-7, with D possibly being TRBD2 (5 bases). This CDR3 comprises 13 residues. V shed 1 base and J shed 2 bases, with 6 bases lying between them. Germline CDR1 and CDR2: SGHTA and FQGNSA. CDR3 residues: CASSLDGTYEQYF. The CDR3 DNA is TGTGCCAGCAGCTTAGACGGGACCTACGAGCAGTACTTC. The full variable domain, completed using reference TRBV7-2 and TRBJ2-7, is GAGVSQSPSNKVTEKGKDVELRCDPISGHTALYWYRQSLGQGLEFLIYFQGNSAPDKSGLPSDRFSAERTGGSVSTLTIQRTQQEDSAVYLCASSLDGTYEQYFGPGTRLTVT.

The rearrangement links TRBV10-3 to TRBJ1-3; 8 bases agree with TRBD1. Germline CDR1 is ENHRY and CDR2 is SYGVKD. The CDR3 has 13 residues. Germline trimming cut 11 bases from V and 1 base from J; bases unmatched to any gene: 4. The CDR3 protein is CAAQGASGNTIYF. The CDR3 DNA is TGTGCCGCCCAGGGGGCTTCTGGAAACACCATATATTTT.

The rearrangement uses TRBV19 and TRBJ1-3; D ambiguous. V was clipped by 6 bases and J by 0 bases, with 12 bases between them. The CDR3 is 15 residues long. Germline assignment: CDR1 LNHDA and CDR2 SQIVND (reference sequence). DNA for the CDR3: TGTGCCAGTAGCCCGAGCGGCTACTCTGGAAACACCATATATTTT. Translated, it gives CASSPSGYSGNTIYF.